Listed below are T cell receptor beta chains from one sample, sequenced in a study of T cell responses to AZD1222 COVID-19 vaccine. Using immunoSEQ multiplex PCR, the repertoire was profiled, and TCRdb retains in-frame clones only, with some absent. This table holds about 140,000 clones, over 75% found once. The input for sequencing was peripheral blood, taken on day 0 of AZD1222 vaccination. These receptors were taken from an adult in good health. CDR3s include the opening cysteine and the closing phenylalanine or tryptophan. The order of the fields is D gene, clone size, V gene, J gene, CDR3 protein, CDR3 DNA. The D gene is left open where the match is weak. Only part of the rows carry a size: once, few, many, or a class if the clone is expanded.

d_call: NA
clone_size: NA
v_call: TRBV9
j_call: TRBJ2-3
cdr3_aa: CASSGAQGSEFTDTQYF
cdr3_nt: TGTGCCAGCAGCGGAGCACAGGGTAGCGAATTCACAGATACGCAGTATTTT

d_call: TRBD2
clone_size: NA
v_call: TRBV7-9
j_call: TRBJ2-5
cdr3_aa: CASSFGGGETQYF
cdr3_nt: TGTGCCAGCAGCTTCGGGGGAGGGGAGACCCAGTACTTC

d_call: TRBD1
clone_size: NA
v_call: TRBV5-1
j_call: TRBJ1-5
cdr3_aa: CASSPGQGQPQHF
cdr3_nt: TGCGCCAGCAGCCCAGGACAGGGTCAGCCCCAGCATTTT

d_call: NA
clone_size: NA
v_call: TRBV19
j_call: TRBJ1-3
cdr3_aa: CASTPEAPGNTIYF
cdr3_nt: TGTGCCAGTACCCCGGAGGCGCCTGGAAACACCATATATTTT

d_call: TRBD1
clone_size: NA
v_call: TRBV3-1/TRBV3-2
j_call: TRBJ1-2
cdr3_aa: CASSQVNRGSGYTF
cdr3_nt: TGTGCCAGCAGCCAAGTGAACAGGGGGAGTGGCTACACCTTC

d_call: TRBD1
clone_size: NA
v_call: TRBV19
j_call: TRBJ2-7
cdr3_aa: CASSKSWDRGPPEQYF
cdr3_nt: TGTGCCAGTAGTAAATCGTGGGACAGGGGGCCCCCCGAGCAGTACTTC

d_call: TRBD2
clone_size: NA
v_call: TRBV9
j_call: TRBJ2-2
cdr3_aa: CASSVRWGGSTVGELFF
cdr3_nt: TGTGCCAGCAGCGTACGCTGGGGCGGGAGTACTGTCGGGGAGCTGTTTTTT

d_call: TRBD1
clone_size: once
v_call: TRBV6-2/TRBV6-3
j_call: TRBJ1-1
cdr3_aa: CASSRTGATEAFF
cdr3_nt: TGTGCCAGCAGCAGGACAGGGGCCACTGAAGCTTTCTTT

d_call: NA
clone_size: NA
v_call: TRBV27
j_call: TRBJ1-2
cdr3_aa: CASGGGRGYTF
cdr3_nt: TGTGCCAGCGGCGGGGGCCGTGGCTACACCTTC

d_call: TRBD1
clone_size: NA
v_call: TRBV30
j_call: TRBJ1-4
cdr3_aa: CAWSAIQGASEKLFF
cdr3_nt: TGTGCCTGGAGTGCAATACAGGGGGCAAGTGAAAAACTGTTTTTT

d_call: NA
clone_size: NA
v_call: TRBV28
j_call: TRBJ1-2
cdr3_aa: CASSLDRLDGYTF
cdr3_nt: TGTGCCAGCAGTTTAGACAGGTTGGATGGCTACACCTTC

d_call: NA
clone_size: NA
v_call: TRBV7-2
j_call: TRBJ1-6
cdr3_aa: CASSLQDLGSPLHF
cdr3_nt: TGTGCCAGCAGCTTACAGGATCTTGGTTCACCCCTCCACTTT

d_call: NA
clone_size: NA
v_call: TRBV6-5
j_call: TRBJ1-1
cdr3_aa: CASKDVTEAFF
cdr3_nt: TGTGCCAGCAAAGACGTAACTGAAGCTTTCTTT

d_call: NA
clone_size: NA
v_call: TRBV4-2
j_call: TRBJ1-3
cdr3_aa: CASSQGRWGNTIYF
cdr3_nt: TGTGCCAGCAGCCAAGGACGATGGGGAAACACCATATATTTT

d_call: NA
clone_size: NA
v_call: TRBV24-1
j_call: TRBJ1-1
cdr3_aa: CATKGGRARDTEAFF
cdr3_nt: TGTGCCACCAAGGGCGGGAGGGCCCGGGACACTGAAGCTTTCTTT

d_call: NA
clone_size: NA
v_call: TRBV28
j_call: TRBJ1-5
cdr3_aa: CASSRIQGDVGQPQHF
cdr3_nt: TGTGCCAGCAGTCGCATACAGGGAGATGTGGGTCAGCCCCAGCATTTT

d_call: TRBD1
clone_size: NA
v_call: TRBV5-1
j_call: TRBJ1-1
cdr3_aa: CASSLTGLETEAFF
cdr3_nt: TGCGCCAGCAGCCTGACAGGGTTGGAAACTGAAGCTTTCTTT

d_call: TRBD2
clone_size: NA
v_call: TRBV7-9
j_call: TRBJ2-1
cdr3_aa: CASSSSGTSEYEQFF
cdr3_nt: TGTGCCAGCAGCTCGTCCGGGACTAGCGAGTATGAGCAGTTCTTC

d_call: NA
clone_size: NA
v_call: TRBV5-5
j_call: TRBJ2-7
cdr3_aa: CASSLTDQDRYEQYF
cdr3_nt: TGTGCCAGCAGCTTAACCGACCAGGACCGCTACGAGCAGTACTTC

d_call: NA
clone_size: NA
v_call: TRBV4-1
j_call: TRBJ1-3
cdr3_aa: CASSQERVVRNTIYF
cdr3_nt: TGCGCCAGCAGCCAAGAAAGGGTTGTCAGAAACACCATATATTTT

d_call: NA
clone_size: NA
v_call: TRBV29-1
j_call: TRBJ1-1
cdr3_aa: CSARQEANTEAFF
cdr3_nt: TGCAGCGCGAGACAGGAAGCGAACACTGAAGCTTTCTTT

d_call: NA
clone_size: NA
v_call: TRBV10-2
j_call: TRBJ2-7
cdr3_aa: CASRNGWVSYEQYF
cdr3_nt: TGCGCCAGTCGCAACGGTTGGGTCTCCTACGAGCAGTACTTC

d_call: TRBD2
clone_size: NA
v_call: TRBV7-8
j_call: TRBJ2-1
cdr3_aa: CASSLESSGTYNEQFF
cdr3_nt: TGTGCCAGCAGCTTAGAAAGCAGCGGGACTTACAATGAGCAGTTCTTC

d_call: TRBD1
clone_size: NA
v_call: TRBV7-3
j_call: TRBJ1-3
cdr3_aa: CASSATGGSGNTIYF
cdr3_nt: TGTGCCAGCAGCGCTACAGGGGGCTCTGGAAACACCATATATTTT

d_call: NA
clone_size: NA
v_call: TRBV15
j_call: TRBJ1-2
cdr3_aa: CATSRGSGWSVFSEGDYGYTF
cdr3_nt: TGTGCCACCAGCAGAGGTTCGGGGTGGTCTGTCTTCTCCGAGGGGGACTATGGCTACACCTTC

d_call: TRBD2
clone_size: NA
v_call: TRBV6-5
j_call: TRBJ2-1
cdr3_aa: CASRRGGFNEQFF
cdr3_nt: TGTGCCAGCAGACGCGGGGGGTTCAATGAGCAGTTCTTC

d_call: NA
clone_size: NA
v_call: TRBV14
j_call: TRBJ1-1
cdr3_aa: CASSQDRAGASRNTEAFF
cdr3_nt: TGTGCCAGCAGCCAAGATCGAGCGGGGGCGAGTAGGAACACTGAAGCTTTCTTT

d_call: TRBD1
clone_size: NA
v_call: TRBV27
j_call: TRBJ2-4
cdr3_aa: CASRGQGLAKNIQYF
cdr3_nt: TGTGCCAGCAGGGGACAGGGTCTAGCCAAAAACATTCAGTACTTC

d_call: NA
clone_size: NA
v_call: TRBV2
j_call: TRBJ1-5
cdr3_aa: CASSEALSLGRNQPQHF
cdr3_nt: TGTGCCAGCAGTGAAGCGCTCTCCCTAGGGCGCAATCAGCCCCAGCATTTT